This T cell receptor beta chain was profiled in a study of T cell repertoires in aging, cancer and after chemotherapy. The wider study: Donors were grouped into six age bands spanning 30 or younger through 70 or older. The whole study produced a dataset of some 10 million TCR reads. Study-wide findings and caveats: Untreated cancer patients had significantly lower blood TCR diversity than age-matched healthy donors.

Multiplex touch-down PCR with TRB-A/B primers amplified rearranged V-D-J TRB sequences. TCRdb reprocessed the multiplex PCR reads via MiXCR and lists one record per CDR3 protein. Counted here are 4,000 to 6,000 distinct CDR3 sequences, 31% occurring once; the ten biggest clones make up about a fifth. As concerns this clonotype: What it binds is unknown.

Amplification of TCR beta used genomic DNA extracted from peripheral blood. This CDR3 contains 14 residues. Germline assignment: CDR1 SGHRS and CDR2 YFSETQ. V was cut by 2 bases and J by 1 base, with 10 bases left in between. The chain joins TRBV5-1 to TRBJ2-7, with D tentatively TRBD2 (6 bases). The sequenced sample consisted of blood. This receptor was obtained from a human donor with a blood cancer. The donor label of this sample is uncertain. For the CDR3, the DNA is TGCGCCAGCAGCTTCTCGGGGGTTTCCTACGAGCAGTACTTC. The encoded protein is CASSFSGVSYEQYF.